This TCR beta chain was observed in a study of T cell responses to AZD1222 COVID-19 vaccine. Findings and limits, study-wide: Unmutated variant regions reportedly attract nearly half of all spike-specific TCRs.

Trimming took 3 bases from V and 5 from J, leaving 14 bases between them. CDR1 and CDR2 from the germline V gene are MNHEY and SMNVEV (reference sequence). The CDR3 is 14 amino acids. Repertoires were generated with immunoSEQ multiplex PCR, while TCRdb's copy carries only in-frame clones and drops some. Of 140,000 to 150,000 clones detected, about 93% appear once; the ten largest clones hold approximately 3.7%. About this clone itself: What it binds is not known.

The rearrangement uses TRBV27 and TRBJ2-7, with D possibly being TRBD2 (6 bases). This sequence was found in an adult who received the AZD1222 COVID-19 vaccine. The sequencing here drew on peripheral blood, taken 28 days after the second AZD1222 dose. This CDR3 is CASSFRASGDEQYF. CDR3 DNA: TGTGCCAGCAGTTTCCGGGCCTCGGGGGACGAGCAGTACTTC.